These 29 T cell receptor beta chains were sequenced from one sample in a study of CD8+ T cells in alopecia areata. RNA, once extracted, was reverse transcribed into cDNA for use as the sequencing template. Assay: immunoSEQ multiplex PCR; the TCRdb copy retains only in-frame clones and omits some. The sample lists about 110,000 clones, approximately 59% occurring once. The sequencing sample was made of CD8+ T cells sorted from blood. These receptors came from a human donor in good health.

The chain links TRBV4-2 to TRBJ2-7, with 13 positions matching TRBD2. Trimming cost V 0 bases and J 2 bases; bases outside gene matches: 4. CDR1 and CDR2 (germline): LGHNA, YNFKEQ. The CDR3 spans 17 residues. The CDR3 DNA reads TGTGCCAGCAGCCAAGACCAACTAGCGGGGGGGCCCTACGAGCAGTACTTC. This gives the protein CASSQDQLAGGPYEQYF.

This clone has only a few counts. The CDR3 spells CAISTGLLEQFF. The CDR3 DNA is TGTGCCATCAGCACGGGCCTACTGGAGCAGTTCTTC. This chain connects TRBV10-3 to TRBJ2-1; D remains ambiguous. The CDR3 has 12 residues. The germline gives CDR1 ENHRY, CDR2 SYGVKD. V dropped 6 bases and J dropped 10 bases, with 13 bases sitting between them.

This clone has just a few counts. The chain employs TRBV6-1 and TRBJ2-3; 9 bases line up with TRBD2. V dropped 3 bases and J dropped 2; count of bases not matched to a gene: 9. This CDR3 region has 17 residues. CDR1 and CDR2 (germline): MNHNS, SASEGT. CDR3 residues: CASSEDVAGALTDTQYF. DNA of the CDR3: TGTGCCAGCAGTGAGGATGTAGCGGGGGCCCTCACAGATACGCAGTATTTT.

The CDR3 is CASSLSQIIGQETQYF. The DNA of the CDR3 is TGCGCCAGCAGCTTGTCGCAGATAATTGGCCAAGAGACCCAGTACTTC. This chain connects TRBV5-1 to TRBJ2-5; D not resolved. From germline, CDR1 is SGHRS and CDR2 YFSETQ. V lost 1 base and J 1 base, leaving 14 bases between the germline ends. CDR3 length: 16 residues.

The chain carries TRBV5-1 and TRBJ2-7, with a possible D match to TRBD2 (5 bases). The CDR3 has 14 amino acids. CDR1 is SGHRS and CDR2 is YFSETQ in the germline V gene. V gave up 3 bases and J gave up 5 bases, with 15 bases separating them. Here the CDR3 DNA reads TGCGCCAGCAGCTCCTCGGGGAAGTCTAACGAGCAGTACTTC. It specifies CASSSSGKSNEQYF.

The V gene is TRBV13, the J gene TRBJ1-1, with D maybe TRBD1 (5 bases). From germline, CDR1 is PRHDT and CDR2 FYEKMQ (reference sequence). The V and J ends lost 5 bases and 0 bases respectively, with 16 bases between them. This CDR3 is 16 amino acids long. CDR3 coding DNA: TGTGCCAGCAGCGGGGGTTTAGGTGGTCTGAACACTGAAGCTTTCTTT. The encoded protein is CASSGGLGGLNTEAFF. Full variable domain (remainder filled in from reference TRBV13 and TRBJ1-1): AAGVIQSPRHLIKEKRETATLKCYPIPRHDTVYWYQQGPGQDPQFLISFYEKMQSDKGSIPDRFSAQQFSDYHSELNMSSLELGDSALYFCASSGGLGGLNTEAFFGQGTRLTVV.

This chain joins TRBV30 and TRBJ2-2; D uncertain. V was clipped by 4 bases and J by 0 bases, with 6 bases between them. Germline V gene lookup returns CDR1 GTSNPN and CDR2 SVGIG (reference sequence). The CDR3 has 13 residues. The CDR3 protein is CAWIKSNTGELFF. The DNA for the CDR3 is TGTGCCTGGATTAAATCGAACACCGGGGAGCTGTTTTTT.

The V call is TRBV5-1, the J call TRBJ2-7, with unresolved D. This CDR3 comprises 13 residues. Germline V gene sequence: CDR1 SGHRS, CDR2 YFSETQ. The germline V and J ends were trimmed by 4 bases and 0 bases, with 8 bases remaining between them. Here the CDR3 DNA reads TGCGCCAGCAGCGTGCAGAGCTCCTACGAGCAGTACTTC. The encoded protein is CASSVQSSYEQYF.

This clone was counted only a few times. V is TRBV11-3 and J is TRBJ2-2, with no clear D. This CDR3 region has 11 residues. Per the germline V gene, CDR1 is SGHNT and CDR2 is YENEEA. Deletions cut 1 base from V and 13 bases from J, with 7 bases between. This chain's CDR3 is CASSLGGGLFF. CDR3 nucleotides: TGTGCCAGCAGCTTAGGTGGTGGGCTGTTTTTT.

This clone was seen a few times. The gene calls are TRBV19 and TRBJ1-2, with D maybe TRBD1 (6 bases). Looked up from germline, CDR1 is LNHDA and CDR2 is SQIVND (reference sequence). Trimming pared 6 bases from V and 2 bases from J, leaving 13 bases between. The CDR3 consists of 14 residues. CDR3 in DNA: TGTGCCAGTAGCCTCGGACAGATGAACTATGGCTACACCTTC. Protein sequence: CASSLGQMNYGYTF.

The chain links TRBV19 to TRBJ1-5, with 7 bases aligning to TRBD1. With V trimmed by 7 bases and J by 3 bases, 9 bases remained unmatched. The CDR3 is 15 amino acids. Germline loops: CDR1 LNHDA, CDR2 SQIVND (reference sequence). The CDR3 loop reads CASTPMGQSNQPQHF. In DNA, the CDR3 is TGTGCCAGTACTCCCATGGGACAGTCCAATCAGCCCCAGCATTTT.

To note about this clone: With only one base between it and a far larger clone, this is likely a read error. The same CDR3 is also encoded by other DNA sequences in this sample. The CDR3 is CASSPTPGQGSDTQYF. For the CDR3, the DNA is TGCGCCAGCAGCCCTACTCCGGGACAGGGGTCAGATACGCAGTATTTT. The V call is TRBV4-1, the J call TRBJ2-3; 10 bases map to TRBD1. V lost 4 bases, J lost 4 bases, and 8 bases stayed unmatched. Germline loops: CDR1 MGHRA, CDR2 YSYEKL. The CDR3 is 16 amino acids.

This clone has more than one count but fewer than ten. The chain is built from TRBV10-3 and TRBJ2-1, with 8 positions matching TRBD1. CDR1 ENHRY and CDR2 SYGVKD come from the germline V gene. Trimming took 8 bases from V and 4 from J; bases not matched to a gene: 10. The CDR3 length is 15 residues. CDR3 in amino acids: CAIGTGFSGYNEQFF. The CDR3 coding sequence is TGTGCCATCGGGACAGGTTTTTCGGGTTACAATGAGCAGTTCTTC.

This clone was detected only a few times. The chain employs TRBV7-9 and TRBJ1-4, with 7 nucleotides matching TRBD1. CDR1 and CDR2 (germline): SEHNR, FQNEAQ (reference sequence). The CDR3 extends over 14 amino acids. Unmatched junction bases numbered 8, after V lost 5 bases and J lost 8 bases. The CDR3 reads CASSPQGGVEKLFF. The CDR3 DNA reads as TGTGCCAGCAGCCCCCAGGGGGGCGTCGAAAAACTGTTTTTT.

This chain connects TRBV5-1 to TRBJ2-3, with 12 bases that match TRBD2. This CDR3 is built from 16 residues. Germline lookup yields CDR1 SGHRS and CDR2 YFSETQ. V was pared by 2 bases and J by 3 bases, with 4 bases of the junction left unmatched. The CDR3 loop is CASSFLTSGGTDTQYF. For the CDR3, the DNA is TGCGCCAGCAGCTTCCTAACTAGCGGGGGGACAGATACGCAGTATTTT.

A note on this clone: A much larger clone is a single base away; this may be a read error. The CDR3 is CASSPDRYNEQFF. As DNA, the CDR3 is TGTGCCAGCAGCCCGGACCGCTACAATGAGCAGTTCTTC. This sequence joins TRBV5-6 and TRBJ2-1; the D is unclear. The germline V gene encodes CDR1 SGHDT and CDR2 YYEEEE. V lost 4 bases to trimming and J lost 3 bases, with 8 bases between them. The CDR3 is 13 amino acids.

This clone appeared a few times. The chain is built from TRBV7-9 and TRBJ2-7, with D perhaps being TRBD1 or TRBD2 (5 bases each). V lost 0 bases to trimming and J lost 0 bases, with 12 bases between them. This CDR3 contains 16 residues. CDR1 is SEHNR and CDR2 is FQNEAQ in the germline V gene (reference sequence). The CDR3 DNA reads as TGTGCCAGCAGCTTAGCCGGGACCGCCAGCTCCTACGAGCAGTACTTC. It codes for CASSLAGTASSYEQYF.

The chain is built from TRBV18 and TRBJ2-5, with D possibly matching TRBD1 (5 bases). Germline V gives CDR1 KGHSH, CDR2 LQKENI. Trimming shortened V by 2 bases and J by 2 bases, and 15 bases separated the two germline ends. The CDR3 sequence is 16 residues long. CDR3 sequence reads: CASSPSPYRQQETQYF. CDR3 coding DNA: TGTGCCAGCTCACCATCCCCGTACAGGCAACAAGAGACCCAGTACTTC. Supplemented by reference TRBV18 and TRBJ2-5, the full variable domain reads NAGVMQNPRHLVRRRGQEARLRCSPMKGHSHVYWYRQLPEEGLKFMVYLQKENIIDESGMPKERFSAEFPKEGPSILRIQQVVRGDSAAYFCASSPSPYRQQETQYFGPGTRLLVL.

This clone was detected a few times. This chain uses TRBV30 with TRBJ2-5, with D unclear. The CDR3 covers 17 residues. CDR1 GTSNPN and CDR2 SVGIG come from the germline V gene (reference sequence). The V gene lost 0 bases and the J gene lost 1 base, with 18 bases spanning the gap. CDR3 sequence: CAWSVRVAAQLQETQYF. CDR3 DNA: TGTGCCTGGAGTGTACGTGTGGCAGCGCAACTCCAAGAGACCCAGTACTTC.

The sample holds a few counts of this clone. This chain's CDR3 is CASSEGYLAEQFF. The CDR3 DNA reads as TGTGCCAGCAGTGAGGGCTACCTCGCTGAGCAGTTCTTC. The V gene is TRBV2, the J gene TRBJ2-1; no reliable D call. Germline-derived CDR1 and CDR2 are SNHLY and FYNNEI. The V gene lost 3 bases and the J gene lost 9 bases, with 12 bases spanning the gap. The CDR3 totals 13 residues.

V usage is TRBV7-9 and J usage is TRBJ2-7, with D possibly matching TRBD1 (5 bases). V was clipped by 1 base and J by 5 bases, with 15 bases between them. This CDR3 region has 15 residues. From germline, CDR1 is SEHNR and CDR2 FQNEAQ (reference sequence). CDR3 residues: CASSLGETDRDEQYF. The DNA for the CDR3 is TGTGCCAGCAGCTTAGGAGAGACAGATAGGGACGAGCAGTACTTC.

The chain couples TRBV29-1 to TRBJ2-7, with TRBD1 identical over 8 bases. V was clipped by 4 bases and J by 4 bases; unmatched bases: 6. The germline CDR1 and CDR2 sequences are SQVTM and ANQGSEA. The CDR3 runs 13 residues. CDR3 nucleotide sequence: TGCAGCGTTGTGGACAGGGCCTTATACGAGCAGTACTTC. Translation: CSVVDRALYEQYF.

Many counts were recorded for this clone. The V call is TRBV7-8, the J call TRBJ2-3; D gene uncertain. Trimming removed 1 base from V and 5 bases from J, with 7 bases in between. This CDR3 is built from 13 residues. The germline V gene has CDR1 SGHVS and CDR2 FQNEAQ. CDR3 coding DNA: TGTGCCAGCAGCTTAGGGCAGCAAGATACGCAGTATTTT. Residues: CASSLGQQDTQYF.

This clone is categorized as medium-sized. The chain has TRBV27 and TRBJ2-1, with D unresolved. Trimming removed 2 bases from V and 6 bases from J, with 8 bases in between. The CDR3 has 13 amino acids. CDR1 and CDR2 (germline): MNHEY, SMNVEV (reference sequence). In DNA form, the CDR3 reads TGTGCCAGCAGTTTAAATGAGATCAATGAGCAGTTCTTC. Protein: CASSLNEINEQFF.

The chain couples TRBV7-8 to TRBJ1-1; D gene ambiguous. Looked up from germline, CDR1 is SGHVS and CDR2 is FQNEAQ. The CDR3 runs 13 residues. Deletions cut 2 bases from V and 5 bases from J, with 9 bases between. The CDR3 DNA reads TGTGCCAGCAGCTTACCGAGTATTACTGAAGCTTTCTTT. It translates to CASSLPSITEAFF. Full variable domain (remainder filled in from reference TRBV7-8 and TRBJ1-1): GAGVSQSPRYKVAKRGQDVALRCDPISGHVSLFWYQQALGQGPEFLTYFQNEAQLDKSGLPSDRFFAERPEGSVSTLKIQRTQQEDSAVYLCASSLPSITEAFFGQGTRLTVV.

This chain joins TRBV6-5 and TRBJ2-1; weak D call: TRBD2 (5 bases). Germline CDR1 is MNHEY and CDR2 is SVGAGI. The CDR3 consists of 13 residues. The V and J ends lost 6 bases and 5 bases respectively, with 11 bases between them. In nucleotides, the CDR3 is TGTGCCAGCAGCCCACTAGGAAACAATGAGCAGTTCTTC. Protein sequence: CASSPLGNNEQFF.

This sequence joins TRBV10-3 and TRBJ1-1; D gene unclear. The CDR3 is 13 residues long. Germline CDR1 and CDR2: ENHRY and SYGVKD. Deletions cut 6 bases from V and 1 base from J, with 9 bases between. The CDR3 region is CAIREQSNTEAFF. For the CDR3, the DNA is TGTGCCATCAGGGAACAGTCGAACACTGAAGCTTTCTTT.

This clone was detected many times. The V call is TRBV19, the J call TRBJ2-6; TRBD1 aligns across 9 bases. Germline lookup yields CDR1 LNHDA and CDR2 SQIVND (reference sequence). The CDR3 sequence is 15 residues long. V gave up 9 bases and J gave up 1 base; unmatched junction bases: 4. The CDR3 sequence is CARGQGSSGANVLTF. DNA of the CDR3: TGTGCCAGGGGACAGGGCTCTTCTGGGGCCAACGTCCTGACTTTC.

The chain carries TRBV4-2 and TRBJ2-5; D remains ambiguous. The V end was cut by 0 bases, the J end by 1 base, with 6 bases between. The germline CDR1 and CDR2 sequences are LGHNA and YNFKEQ. This CDR3 comprises 14 residues. DNA of the CDR3: TGTGCCAGCAGCCAAGAGGGTTTCCAAGAGACCCAGTACTTC. This translates into CASSQEGFQETQYF.